This paragraph covers one TCR beta chain sequence. Its antigen is unidentified. The sample is drawn from a study of T cell responses to AZD1222 COVID-19 vaccine. CDR3 length: 13 residues. V was shortened by 5 bases and J by 3 bases, with 10 bases between the two germline ends. The germline CDR1 and CDR2 sequences are SNHLY and FYNNEI. Study observations and caveats: Nearly half of spike-specific TCRs reportedly go after variant regions that carry no mutations.

Here immunoSEQ multiplex PCR was the method, and the copy in TCRdb shows in-frame clones only, minus some. The table lists around 110,000 clones, approximately 90% of them singletons. This TCR derives from an adult who received the AZD1222 COVID-19 vaccine. The source material was peripheral blood, sampled 28 days after the second AZD1222 dose. This chain joins TRBV2 and TRBJ2-5; the D is unclear. CDR3 amino acids: CASSFRAEETQYF. In DNA, the CDR3 is TGTGCCAGCAGTTTCCGGGCCGAAGAGACCCAGTACTTC.